A selection of T cell receptor beta chains follows, all from one sample in a study of vaccination and CD4 T cells after COVID-19. Each CDR3 protein is one row after TCRdb ran MiXCR on the PCR reads. The sample records some 24,000 distinct CDR3 sequences, about 30% being singletons. These receptors are not linked to any known antigen. The sequences come from CD4+ T cells from blood, cultured in vitro, collected about 7 months after SARS-CoV-2 vaccination. Receptor source: a human donor who had recovered from COVID-19. Both conserved end residues are part of each CDR3. D genes are given only for firm matches. Where a row states a size, it is once, few, many or the class of an expanded clone; other rows omit it.

v_gene	d_gene	abundance	j_gene	CDR3aa	CDR3nt
TRBV7-9	TRBD2	.	TRBJ2-7	CASSLADGRSSYEQYF	TGTGCCAGCAGCTTAGCTGACGGGAGGAGCTCCTACGAGCAGTACTTC
TRBV20-1	.	few	TRBJ2-3	CSALLPGAVDTQYF	TGCAGTGCCCTACTCCCCGGGGCCGTGGATACGCAGTATTTT
TRBV5-8	.	.	TRBJ1-1	CAGKRLGNTEAFF	TGTGCCGGCAAGCGGTTAGGGAACACTGAAGCTTTCTTT
TRBV7-9	.	large	TRBJ1-1	CASSLGFLGAFF	TGTGCCAGCAGCTTAGGGTTCTTGGGGGCTTTCTTT
TRBV7-2	.	.	TRBJ2-3	CASSLGQTFTQYF	TGTGCCAGCAGCTTAGGACAGACCTTTACGCAGTATTTT
TRBV19	.	few	TRBJ1-1	CASLGPGFAEAFF	TGTGCCAGCCTCGGCCCGGGTTTTGCTGAAGCTTTCTTT
TRBV19	TRBD1	few	TRBJ2-1	CASRPGQAYNEQFF	TGTGCCAGTAGACCGGGACAGGCGTACAATGAGCAGTTCTTC
TRBV9	.	.	TRBJ2-5	CASSVGGNQETQYF	TGTGCCAGCAGCGTAGGCGGGAACCAAGAGACCCAGTACTTC
TRBV7-9	.	.	TRBJ1-1	CAARTNMNTEAFF	TGTGCCGCAAGGACAAATATGAACACTGAAGCTTTCTTT
TRBV20-1	TRBD1	few	TRBJ1-6	CSAGTVYNSPLHF	TGCAGTGCCGGGACAGTTTATAATTCACCCCTCCACTTT
TRBV28	.	once	TRBJ2-5	CASSQETQYF	TGTGCCAGCAGCCAAGAGACCCAGTACTTC
TRBV7-9	.	.	TRBJ2-3	CASSFGSTDTQYF	TGTGCCAGCAGCTTTGGCAGCACAGATACGCAGTATTTT
TRBV7-6	TRBD1	few	TRBJ1-5	CASSLGTGSEQPQHF	TGTGCCAGCAGCTTAGGGACAGGGTCTGAGCAGCCCCAGCATTTT
TRBV11-3	.	.	TRBJ2-3	CASSARSGTDTQYF	TGTGCCAGCAGCGCACGGTCGGGCACAGATACGCAGTATTTT
TRBV6-5	.	.	TRBJ2-7	CASSYSLGGASSYEQYF	TGTGCCAGCAGTTACTCGCTTGGGGGGGCGAGCTCCTACGAGCAGTACTTC
TRBV20-1	.	.	TRBJ1-1	CSASAPSTGHTEAFF	TGCAGTGCCTCCGCCCCATCCACAGGGCACACTGAAGCTTTCTTT
TRBV6-1	.	.	TRBJ1-2	CASSEAQLGFPRGYTF	TGTGCCAGCAGTGAAGCGCAACTTGGGTTCCCGCGGGGCTACACCTTC
TRBV20-1	TRBD2	.	TRBJ2-1	CSAREEGLAGTPYNEQFF	TGCAGTGCTAGAGAGGAGGGACTAGCGGGAACCCCCTACAATGAGCAGTTCTTC
TRBV20-1	TRBD2	.	TRBJ2-3	CSASFGSGRGWNTQYF	TGCAGTGCTAGTTTTGGTAGCGGGAGGGGTTGGAATACGCAGTATTTT
TRBV20-1	TRBD2	few	TRBJ2-1	CSARASRGANEQFF	TGCAGTGCTAGAGCTTCGCGGGGGGCCAATGAGCAGTTCTTC
TRBV7-5	.	.	TRBJ2-5	CISVPEAPTPRGTEETQYF	.
TRBV6-1	.	.	TRBJ1-5	CASSGGNQPQHF	TGTGCCAGCAGTGGGGGAAATCAGCCCCAGCATTTT
TRBV19	.	few	TRBJ2-1	CASRLQGSGNEQFF	TGTGCCAGTAGACTGCAGGGATCGGGCAATGAGCAGTTCTTC
TRBV6-2/TRBV6-3	.	few	TRBJ2-5	CASSYSAETQYF	TGTGCCAGCAGTTATTCCGCGGAGACCCAGTACTTC
TRBV7-2	.	medium-sized	TRBJ2-5	CASSIRGEAQYF	TGTGCCAGCAGTATAAGAGGAGAGGCCCAGTACTTC
TRBV6-5	.	medium-sized	TRBJ2-5	CASSYRERLTETQYF	TGTGCCAGCAGTTACAGGGAAAGGTTGACAGAGACCCAGTACTTC
TRBV6-1	.	medium-sized	TRBJ2-7	CASSTAGSSYEQYF	TGTGCCAGCAGTACAGCCGGGAGTTCCTACGAGCAGTACTTC
TRBV24-1	.	few	TRBJ1-2	CATSDSTYYGYTF	TGTGCCACCAGTGACTCTACATACTATGGCTACACCTTC
TRBV15	TRBD2	.	TRBJ2-2	CATSRSPGLAETNTGELFF	TGTGCCACCAGCAGAAGCCCGGGACTAGCGGAAACCAACACCGGGGAGCTGTTTTTT
TRBV10-3	.	.	TRBJ2-5	CAISESGRTQETQYF	TGTGCCATCAGTGAGTCGGGGCGTACCCAAGAGACCCAGTACTTC
TRBV27	TRBD2	.	TRBJ2-7	CASSLKSGGTSATYEQYF	TGTGCCAGCAGTTTAAAGTCAGGAGGGACTAGCGCGACCTACGAGCAGTACTTC
TRBV18	.	few	TRBJ2-3	CASSPSAVPDTQYF	TGTGCCAGCTCACCATCGGCAGTCCCAGATACGCAGTATTTT
TRBV6-2/TRBV6-3	TRBD2	few	TRBJ2-7	CASSLAGGRSSYEQYF	TGTGCCAGCAGTTTAGCGGGAGGTCGGAGCTCCTACGAGCAGTACTTC
TRBV7-3	TRBD2	.	TRBJ2-3	CASSLIAGETDTQYF	TGTGCCAGCAGCTTAATAGCGGGAGAGACAGATACGCAGTATTTT
TRBV2	TRBD1	.	TRBJ2-7	CASSGAGTGYNEQYF	TGTGCCAGCAGTGGTGCCGGGACAGGGTACAACGAGCAGTACTTC
TRBV10-3	TRBD1	.	TRBJ1-1	CAIRNRQGARTEAFF	TGTGCCATCAGAAATAGACAGGGGGCTCGGACTGAAGCTTTCTTT
TRBV10-3	TRBD2	.	TRBJ2-7	CAISDRPGTSGGEQYF	TGTGCCATCAGCGATCGTCCCGGGACTAGCGGTGGTGAGCAGTACTTC
TRBV18	.	.	TRBJ2-3	CASSSDQRDTQYF	TGTGCCAGCTCATCGGACCAGCGGGATACGCAGTATTTT
TRBV7-8	.	few	TRBJ1-2	CASSLESQGREGGYTF	TGTGCCAGCAGCTTAGAATCCCAGGGCAGGGAGGGCGGCTACACCTTC
TRBV6-1	TRBD2	.	TRBJ2-7	CASRTGTSGRLGEQYF	TGTGCCAGCAGAACCGGGACTAGCGGGAGGCTAGGCGAGCAGTACTTC
TRBV19	TRBD1	few	TRBJ1-2	CASRTDRVGYTF	TGTGCCAGTAGGACCGACAGGGTTGGCTACACCTTC
TRBV10-1	.	.	TRBJ2-3	CASSEPRTLNTQYF	TGCGCCAGCAGTGAGCCCCGGACACTAAATACGCAGTATTTT
TRBV15	.	.	TRBJ2-3	CATSRAPWAAESTDTQYF	TGTGCCACCAGCAGGGCGCCCTGGGCTGCGGAAAGCACAGATACGCAGTATTTT
TRBV20-1	.	.	TRBJ2-2	CSATGTLTNTGELFF	TGCAGTGCTACCGGTACACTGACGAACACCGGGGAGCTGTTTTTT
TRBV19	TRBD2	.	TRBJ2-7	CASSQRVPGLGRSYEQYF	TGTGCCAGTAGTCAAAGAGTTCCGGGACTAGGTAGGAGCTACGAGCAGTACTTC
TRBV21-1	.	.	TRBJ2-7	CASSKERGKLGFTYEQYF	TGTGCCAGCAGCAAAGAGAGGGGTAAGCTGGGTTTTACCTACGAGCAGTACTTC
TRBV12-3/TRBV12-4	TRBD2	.	TRBJ2-5	CASSDSGRGETQYF	TGTGCCAGCAGTGATAGCGGGAGAGGAGAGACCCAGTACTTC
TRBV6-1	.	.	TRBJ1-6	CASGSAASSYNSPLHF	TGTGCCAGTGGGTCAGCCGCAAGCTCCTATAATTCACCCCTCCACTTT
TRBV28	.	few	TRBJ2-7	CASSKGGTGYEQYF	TGTGCCAGCAGTAAGGGGGGGACAGGTTACGAGCAGTACTTC
TRBV7-2	.	many	TRBJ2-7	CASSITGVEQYF	TGTGCCAGCAGCATCACCGGGGTCGAGCAGTACTTC
TRBV6-5	.	.	TRBJ1-6	CASSYSASTAGSPLHF	TGTGCCAGCAGTTACTCCGCGTCCACAGCGGGTTCACCCCTCCACTTT
TRBV20-1	.	.	TRBJ2-7	CSARAYRRSYEQYF	TGCAGTGCTAGAGCATACAGGCGGTCCTACGAGCAGTACTTC
TRBV20-1	.	.	TRBJ1-1	CSAIQPAGATEAFF	TGCAGTGCTATCCAACCAGCGGGGGCCACTGAAGCTTTCTTT